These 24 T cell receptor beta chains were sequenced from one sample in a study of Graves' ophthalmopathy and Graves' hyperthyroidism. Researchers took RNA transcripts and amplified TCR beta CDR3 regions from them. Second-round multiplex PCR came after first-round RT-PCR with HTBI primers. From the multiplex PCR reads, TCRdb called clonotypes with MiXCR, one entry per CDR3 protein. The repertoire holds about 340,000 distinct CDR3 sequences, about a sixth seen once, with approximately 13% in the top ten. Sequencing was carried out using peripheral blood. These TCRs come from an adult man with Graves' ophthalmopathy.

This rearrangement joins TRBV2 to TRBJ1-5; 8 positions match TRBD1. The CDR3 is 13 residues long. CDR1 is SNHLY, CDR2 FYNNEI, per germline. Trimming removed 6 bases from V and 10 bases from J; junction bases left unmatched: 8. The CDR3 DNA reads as TGTGCCAGCAGCCTGACAGGGGTCCTCCCCCAGCATTTT. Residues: CASSLTGVLPQHF.

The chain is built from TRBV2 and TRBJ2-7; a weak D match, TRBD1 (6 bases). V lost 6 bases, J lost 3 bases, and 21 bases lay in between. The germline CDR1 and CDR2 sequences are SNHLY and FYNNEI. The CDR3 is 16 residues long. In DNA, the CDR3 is TGTGCCAGCAGATCAGACAGGACCATATCGGTCTACGAGCAGTACTTC. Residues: CASRSDRTISVYEQYF.

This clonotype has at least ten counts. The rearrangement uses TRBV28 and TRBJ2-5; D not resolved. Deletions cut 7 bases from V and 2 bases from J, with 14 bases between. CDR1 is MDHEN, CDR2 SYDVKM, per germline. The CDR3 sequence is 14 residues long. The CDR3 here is CASTKRSYQETQYF. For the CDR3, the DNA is TGTGCCAGCACAAAAAGGAGTTATCAAGAGACCCAGTACTTC.

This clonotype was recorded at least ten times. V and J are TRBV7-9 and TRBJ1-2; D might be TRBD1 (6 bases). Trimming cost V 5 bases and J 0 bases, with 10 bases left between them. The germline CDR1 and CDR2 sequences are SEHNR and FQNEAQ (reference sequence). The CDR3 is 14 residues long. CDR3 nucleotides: TGTGCCAGCAGCCACAGGGACTCTAACTATGGCTACACCTTC. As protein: CASSHRDSNYGYTF.

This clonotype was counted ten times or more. The CDR3 nucleotides are TGTGCCAGCAGTTTATTCGGGAGTAGCAATCAGCCCCAGCATTTT. Translation: CASSLFGSSNQPQHF. The chain has TRBV28 and TRBJ1-5; D is uncertain. This CDR3 has 15 amino acids. Trimming left V 1 base short and J 0 bases short, with 7 bases between. Germline V gene sequence: CDR1 MDHEN, CDR2 SYDVKM.

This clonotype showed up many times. CDR3 residues: CASSIVAGGSTEAFF. The CDR3 bases are TGTGCCAGTAGTATAGTGGCAGGAGGTAGCACTGAAGCTTTCTTT. V usage is TRBV19 and J usage is TRBJ1-1; unclear D gene. The germline V and J ends were trimmed by 1 base and 4 bases, with 13 bases remaining between them. Germline CDR1 reads LNHDA; CDR2 reads SQIVND (reference sequence). There are 15 residues in the CDR3.

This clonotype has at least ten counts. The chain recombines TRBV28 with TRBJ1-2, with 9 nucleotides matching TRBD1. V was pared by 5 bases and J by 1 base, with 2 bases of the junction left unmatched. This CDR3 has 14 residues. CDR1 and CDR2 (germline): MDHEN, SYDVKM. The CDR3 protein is CASSGTGINYGYTF. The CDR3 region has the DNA TGTGCCAGCAGTGGGACAGGGATTAACTATGGCTACACCTTC.

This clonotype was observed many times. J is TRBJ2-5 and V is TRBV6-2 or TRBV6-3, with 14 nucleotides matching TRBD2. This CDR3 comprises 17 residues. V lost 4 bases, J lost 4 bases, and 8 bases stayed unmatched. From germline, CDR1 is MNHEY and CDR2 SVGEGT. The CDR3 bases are TGTGCCAGCAGTTCTATTAGACTAGCGGGAGGGGGAGAGACCCAGTACTTC. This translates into CASSSIRLAGGGETQYF.

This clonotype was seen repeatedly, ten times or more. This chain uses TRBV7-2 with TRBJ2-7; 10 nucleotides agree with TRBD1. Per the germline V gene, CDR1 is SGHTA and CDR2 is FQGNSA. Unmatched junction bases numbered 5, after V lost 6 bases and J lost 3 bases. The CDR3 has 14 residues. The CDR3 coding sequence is TGTGCCAGCAGTGGGGACAGGGGCTTCTACGAGCAGTACTTC. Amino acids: CASSGDRGFYEQYF.

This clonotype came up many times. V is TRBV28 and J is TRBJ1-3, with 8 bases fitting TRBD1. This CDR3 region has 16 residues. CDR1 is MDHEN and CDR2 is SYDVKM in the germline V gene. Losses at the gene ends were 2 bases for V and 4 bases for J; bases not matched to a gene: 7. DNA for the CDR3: TGTGCCAGCAGTTTACCGGACAGGGTGCGCGGAAACACCATATATTTT. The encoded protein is CASSLPDRVRGNTIYF. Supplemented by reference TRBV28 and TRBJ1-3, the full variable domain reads DVKVTQSSRYLVKRTGEKVFLECVQDMDHENMFWYRQDPGLGLRLIYFSYDVKMKEKGDIPEGYSVSREKKERFSLILESASTNQTSMYLCASSLPDRVRGNTIYFGEGSWLTVV.

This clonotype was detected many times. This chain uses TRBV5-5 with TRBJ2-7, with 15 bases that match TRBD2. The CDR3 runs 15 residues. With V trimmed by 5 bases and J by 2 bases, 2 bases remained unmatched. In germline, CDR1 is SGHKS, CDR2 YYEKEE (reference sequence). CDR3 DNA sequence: TGTGCCAGCAGGCGGACTAGCGGGGGGGCCTACGAGCAGTACTTC. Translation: CASRRTSGGAYEQYF. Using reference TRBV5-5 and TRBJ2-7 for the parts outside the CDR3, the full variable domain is DAGVTQSPTHLIKTRGQQVTLRCSPISGHKSVSWYQQVLGQGPQFIFQYYEKEERGRGNFPDRFSARQFPNYSSELNVNALLLGDSALYLCASRRTSGGAYEQYFGPGTRLTVT.

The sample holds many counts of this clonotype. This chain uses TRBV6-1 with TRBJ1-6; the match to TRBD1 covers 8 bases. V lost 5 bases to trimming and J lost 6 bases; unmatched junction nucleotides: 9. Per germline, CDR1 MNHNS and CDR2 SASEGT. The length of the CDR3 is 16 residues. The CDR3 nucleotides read TGTGCCAGCAGTCTATGGGAGGACAGGGTTAATTCACCCCTCCACTTT. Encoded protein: CASSLWEDRVNSPLHF.

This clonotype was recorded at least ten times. Here the CDR3 DNA reads TGTGCCAGCAGAACCAACTCGGAGCTAGCGGGGGGCCAAAGCTCCTACGAGCAGTACTTC. It codes for CASRTNSELAGGQSSYEQYF. The V call is TRBV6-5, the J call TRBJ2-7; 11 nucleotides align to TRBD2. CDR3 length: 20 amino acids. V dropped 6 bases and J dropped 0; count of bases not matched to a gene: 19. Germline CDR1 and CDR2: MNHEY and SVGAGI.

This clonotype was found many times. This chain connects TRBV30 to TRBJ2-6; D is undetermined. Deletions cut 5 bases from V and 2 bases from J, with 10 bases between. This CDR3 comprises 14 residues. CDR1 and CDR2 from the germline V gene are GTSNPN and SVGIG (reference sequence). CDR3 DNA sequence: TGTGCCTGGTTACACAGTGCTGGGGCCAACGTCCTGACTTTC. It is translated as CAWLHSAGANVLTF.

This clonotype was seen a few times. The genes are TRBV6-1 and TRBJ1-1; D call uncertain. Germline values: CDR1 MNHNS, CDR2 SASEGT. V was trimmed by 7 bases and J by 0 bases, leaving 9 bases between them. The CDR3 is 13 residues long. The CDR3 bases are TGTGCCAGCATGTCGCAGATGAACACTGAAGCTTTCTTT. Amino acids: CASMSQMNTEAFF.

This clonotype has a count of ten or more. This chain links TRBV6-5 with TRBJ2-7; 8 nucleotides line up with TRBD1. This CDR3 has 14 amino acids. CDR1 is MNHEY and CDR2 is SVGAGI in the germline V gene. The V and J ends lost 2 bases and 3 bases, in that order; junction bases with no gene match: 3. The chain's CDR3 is CASSYRTGHYEQYF. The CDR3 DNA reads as TGTGCCAGCAGTTACCGGACAGGGCACTACGAGCAGTACTTC.

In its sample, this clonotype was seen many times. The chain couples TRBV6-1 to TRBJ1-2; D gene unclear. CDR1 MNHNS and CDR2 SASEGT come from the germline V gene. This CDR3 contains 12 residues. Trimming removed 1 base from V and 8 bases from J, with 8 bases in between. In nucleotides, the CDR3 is TGTGCCAGCAGTGAAGGGGGTGCCGGCTACACCTTC. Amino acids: CASSEGGAGYTF.

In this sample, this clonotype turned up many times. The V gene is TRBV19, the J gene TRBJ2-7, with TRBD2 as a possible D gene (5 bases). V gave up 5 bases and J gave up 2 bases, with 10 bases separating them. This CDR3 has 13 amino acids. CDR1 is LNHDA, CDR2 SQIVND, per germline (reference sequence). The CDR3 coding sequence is TGTGCCAGTAGTCCGGGGTTCGCCTACGAGCAGTACTTC. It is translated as CASSPGFAYEQYF.

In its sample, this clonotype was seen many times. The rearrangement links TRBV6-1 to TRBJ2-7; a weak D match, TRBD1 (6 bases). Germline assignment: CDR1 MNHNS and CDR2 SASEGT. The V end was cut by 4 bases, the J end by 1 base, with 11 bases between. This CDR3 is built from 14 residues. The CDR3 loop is CASSGTDSSYEQYF. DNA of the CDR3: TGTGCCAGCAGTGGGACAGATAGTTCCTACGAGCAGTACTTC.

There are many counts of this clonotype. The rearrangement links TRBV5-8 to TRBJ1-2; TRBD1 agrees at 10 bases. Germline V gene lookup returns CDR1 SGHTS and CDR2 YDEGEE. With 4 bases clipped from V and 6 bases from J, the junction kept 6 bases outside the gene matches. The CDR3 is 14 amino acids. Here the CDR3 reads CASSLGTGVHGYTF. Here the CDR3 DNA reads TGTGCCAGCAGCCTCGGGACAGGGGTCCATGGCTACACCTTC.

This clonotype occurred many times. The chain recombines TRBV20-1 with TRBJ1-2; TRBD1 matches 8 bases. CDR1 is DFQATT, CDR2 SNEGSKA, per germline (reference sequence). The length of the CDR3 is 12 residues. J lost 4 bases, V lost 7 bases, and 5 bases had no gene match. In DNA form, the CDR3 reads TGCAGTGGTCCCGGACAGGGCTATGGCTACACCTTC. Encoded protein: CSGPGQGYGYTF.

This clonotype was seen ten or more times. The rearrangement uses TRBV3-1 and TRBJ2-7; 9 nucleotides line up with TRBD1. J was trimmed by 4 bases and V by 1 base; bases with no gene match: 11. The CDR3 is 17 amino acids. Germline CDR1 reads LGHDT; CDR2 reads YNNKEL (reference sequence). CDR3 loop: CASSQVIPRQGGYEQYF. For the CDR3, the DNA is TGTGCCAGCAGCCAAGTGATCCCCCGACAGGGGGGTTACGAGCAGTACTTC.

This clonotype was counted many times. Written as DNA, the CDR3 is TGTGCCAGTACCAAGGACAGCCCGAACACCGGGGAGCTGTTTTTT. Translation gives CASTKDSPNTGELFF. The chain joins TRBV19 to TRBJ2-2; TRBD1 might be the D (6 bases). Trimming cost V 7 bases and J 0 bases, with 12 bases left between them. This CDR3 contains 15 residues. Germline V CDR1 and CDR2: LNHDA, SQIVND (reference sequence).

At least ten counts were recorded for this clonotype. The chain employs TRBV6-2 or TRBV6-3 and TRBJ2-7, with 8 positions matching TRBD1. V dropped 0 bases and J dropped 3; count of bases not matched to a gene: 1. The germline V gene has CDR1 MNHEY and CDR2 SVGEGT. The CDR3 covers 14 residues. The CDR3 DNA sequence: TGTGCCAGCAGTTACTCCAGGGGGCTCTACGAGCAGTACTTC. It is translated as CASSYSRGLYEQYF.